The 21 T cell receptor beta chains presented below share a single source sample, sequenced in a study of blood T cell repertoires in COVID-19. Sequenced by immunoSEQ multiplex PCR; TCRdb stores in-frame clones only, minus some. The sample consists of 120,000 to 150,000 clones, roughly four fifths of them appearing once. Input material: peripheral blood. All receptors come from a human donor with acute or convalescent COVID-19. The donor label of this sample is uncertain.

This chain joins TRBV11-3 and TRBJ2-1; 7 positions agree with TRBD2. V dropped 5 bases and J dropped 4; count of bases not matched to a gene: 8. The CDR3 runs to 15 residues. The V gene's germline CDR1 is SGHNT and CDR2 YENEEA. CDR3 protein: CASSPRGAGYNEQFF. The CDR3 bases are TGTGCCAGCAGCCCCCGGGGAGCGGGGTACAATGAGCAGTTCTTC.

The chain links TRBV12-3 or TRBV12-4 to TRBJ2-1; D possibly corresponds to TRBD1 (5 bases). V was shortened by 2 bases and J by 7 bases, with 9 bases between the two germline ends. The CDR3 extends over 13 amino acids. The CDR3: CASSLRQGNEQFF. DNA for the CDR3: TGTGCCAGCAGTTTAAGGCAGGGAAATGAGCAGTTCTTC.

The chain has TRBV5-6 and TRBJ2-3; D unclear. The CDR3 runs 12 residues. Trimming took off 0 bases at V and 4 bases at J, with 3 bases between the two ends. Germline V CDR1 and CDR2: SGHDT, YYEEEE. CDR3: CASSLDSDTQYF. The CDR3 DNA is TGTGCCAGCAGCTTGGACTCAGATACGCAGTATTTT.

The chain employs TRBV30 and TRBJ1-3; TRBD1 matches at 8 bases. J lost 4 bases, V lost 3 bases, and 5 bases had no gene match. From germline, CDR1 is GTSNPN and CDR2 SVGIG (reference sequence). The CDR3 runs to 14 residues. In DNA, the CDR3 is TGTGCCTGGAGCAGGGGGCGCCCGGGAAACACCATATATTTT. Its translation is CAWSRGRPGNTIYF. Filled out from reference TRBV30 and TRBJ1-3, the complete variable domain reads SQTIHQWPATLVQPVGSPLSLECTVEGTSNPNLYWYRQAAGRGLQLLFYSVGIGQISSEVPQNLSASRPQDRQFILSSKKLLLSDSGFYLCAWSRGRPGNTIYFGEGSWLTVV.

This chain connects TRBV6-5 to TRBJ2-1, with 8 bases that match TRBD2. Germline V gives CDR1 MNHEY, CDR2 SVGAGI. After removal of 5 bases from V and 3 bases from J, the junction contained 3 bases not matched to a gene. This CDR3 region has 14 residues. DNA of the CDR3: TGTGCCAGCAGTCGGGGGGGAAGCTACAATGAGCAGTTCTTC. Residues: CASSRGGSYNEQFF.

This chain joins TRBV18 and TRBJ1-6; D remains unclear. From germline, CDR1 is KGHSH and CDR2 LQKENI. The CDR3 has 14 amino acids. V lost 6 bases to trimming and J lost 11 bases, with 17 bases between them. The CDR3 DNA sequence: TGTGCCAGCTCGTCCCCCGAGGAGAGGACACCCCTCCACTTT. Its translation: CASSSPEERTPLHF. The variable domain in full, completed from reference TRBV18 and TRBJ1-6, reads NAGVMQNPRHLVRRRGQEARLRCSPMKGHSHVYWYRQLPEEGLKFMVYLQKENIIDESGMPKERFSAEFPKEGPSILRIQQVVRGDSAAYFCASSSPEERTPLHFGNGTRLTVT.

The CDR3 loop is CASILAGNQPQHF. The CDR3 DNA reads TGTGCCAGCATCCTGGCAGGCAATCAGCCCCAGCATTTT. This chain links TRBV6-5 with TRBJ1-5; D not resolved. V was clipped by 7 bases and J by 2 bases, with 9 bases between them. CDR1 is MNHEY, CDR2 SVGAGI, per germline. This CDR3 has 13 amino acids.

Worth noting for this clone: At one end the junction does not follow the germline gene, possibly because of a read error. The chain carries TRBV19 and TRBJ1-2; 7 bases match TRBD1. The CDR3 consists of 14 residues. CDR1 is LNHDA, CDR2 SQIVND, per germline (reference sequence). CDR3 sequence (DNA): TGTGCCAGTAGTGAATCGAACAGGGGTGGCATCCCTCTCTTC. It codes for CASSESNRGGIPLF.

The chain combines TRBV13 with TRBJ1-4; D gene unclear. Between the trimmed V and J ends, which lost 0 bases and 5 bases, there was a span of 10 bases. The CDR3 is made up of 15 amino acids. Germline CDR1 PRHDT, CDR2 FYEKMQ (reference sequence). The CDR3 here is CASSLGQAPNEKLFF. CDR3 DNA sequence: TGTGCCAGCAGCTTAGGGCAGGCCCCCAATGAAAAACTGTTTTTT.

This clone is a singleton in its sample. This chain connects TRBV6-5 to TRBJ1-3; no clear D gene. From germline, CDR1 is MNHEY and CDR2 SVGAGI. The CDR3 covers 14 residues. Trimming cost V 2 bases and J 0 bases, with 5 bases left between them. CDR3 residues: CASSYLRSGNTIYF. Written as DNA, the CDR3 is TGTGCCAGCAGTTACCTGCGCTCTGGAAACACCATATATTTT.

Here the CDR3 reads CASSYSGSGGYTQYF. The CDR3 coding sequence is TGTGCCAGCAGTTACTCGGGAAGCGGGGGGTATACGCAGTATTTT. The V call is TRBV6-6, the J call TRBJ2-3; TRBD2 matches 9 bases. CDR1 is MNHNY and CDR2 is SVGAGI in the germline V gene (reference sequence). The CDR3 length is 15 residues. Germline trimming cut 0 bases from V and 7 bases from J; bases unmatched to any gene: 5.

V is TRBV4-2 and J is TRBJ2-1; 7 bases map to TRBD1. The V segment lost 0 bases and the J segment 8 bases; nucleotides outside the gene matches: 7. From germline, CDR1 is LGHNA and CDR2 YNFKEQ. The CDR3 has 15 residues. The CDR3 sequence is CASSQDLHRGDEQFF. CDR3 in DNA: TGTGCCAGCAGCCAAGATCTTCACAGGGGCGATGAGCAGTTCTTC.

The V gene is TRBV19, the J gene TRBJ1-4, with D unclear. V gave up 4 bases and J gave up 5 bases, with 17 bases separating them. Germline V gives CDR1 LNHDA, CDR2 SQIVND (reference sequence). The CDR3 runs 16 residues. The CDR3 region has the DNA TGTGCCAGTAGTAGCGGCCTCGGCAGCTGGAATGAAAAACTGTTTTTT. Encoded protein: CASSSGLGSWNEKLFF.

This clone came up a few times. The CDR3 DNA reads as TGTGCCAGCAGTATCAGGGGTGCCCACTACGAGCAGTACTTC. As protein: CASSIRGAHYEQYF. The V call is TRBV27, the J call TRBJ2-7; the D gene is possibly TRBD1 (6 bases). Trimming removed 5 bases from V and 3 bases from J, with 14 bases in between. Germline lookup yields CDR1 MNHEY and CDR2 SMNVEV (reference sequence). The CDR3 is 14 residues long.

V is TRBV19 and J is TRBJ1-5, with TRBD1 matching 10 bases. Germline loops: CDR1 LNHDA, CDR2 SQIVND (reference sequence). V was pared by 5 bases and J by 4 bases, with 8 bases of the junction left unmatched. The CDR3 is made up of 16 amino acids. The CDR3 loop is CASSPRTGGRNQPQHF. CDR3 DNA sequence: TGTGCCAGTAGTCCCCGGACAGGGGGAAGGAATCAGCCCCAGCATTTT.

V is TRBV6-6 and J is TRBJ1-5, with D tentatively TRBD1 (6 bases). V was pared by 5 bases and J by 2 bases, with 19 bases between. CDR1 is MNHNY, CDR2 SVGAGI, per germline (reference sequence). The CDR3 length is 17 residues. In nucleotides, the CDR3 is TGTGCCAGCAGTCCCCACCGGACAGCCCCACGCAATCAGCCCCAGCATTTT. Protein: CASSPHRTAPRNQPQHF.

V gene TRBV19 combines with J gene TRBJ1-5, with TRBD1 identical over 9 bases. CDR1 is LNHDA, CDR2 SQIVND, per germline (reference sequence). This CDR3 is 17 amino acids long. Unmatched junction bases numbered 15, after V lost 4 bases and J lost 8 bases. This chain's CDR3 is CASSTTGGGLVSEPQHF. DNA of the CDR3: TGTGCCAGTAGTACGACAGGGGGTGGATTAGTATCAGAGCCCCAGCATTTT. The full variable domain, with the rest looked up from reference TRBV19 and TRBJ1-5, is DGGITQSPKYLFRKEGQNVTLSCEQNLNHDAMYWYRQDPGQGLRLIYYSQIVNDFQKGDIAEGYSVSREKKESFPLTVTSAQKNPTAFYLCASSTTGGGLVSEPQHFGDGTRLSIL.

This clone was counted a few times. V gene TRBV10-2 combines with J gene TRBJ1-5, with 7 bases that match TRBD1. CDR1 is WSHSY, CDR2 SAAADI, per germline. Trimming took 5 bases from V and 6 from J; bases not matched to a gene: 10. The CDR3 spans 15 residues. As DNA, the CDR3 is TGCGCCAGCAGTCCCACCGACAGGGTCCGTCAGCCCCAGCATTTT. Translated, it gives CASSPTDRVRQPQHF.

The table lists this clone with a few counts. The V call is TRBV9, the J call TRBJ2-3; 9 bases map to TRBD2. The trim removed 4 bases at V and 7 bases at J, leaving 13 bases unmatched. The CDR3 runs 16 residues. Per the germline V gene, CDR1 is SGDLS and CDR2 is YYNGEE. Here the CDR3 DNA reads TGTGCCAGCAGCCCTTCTGGCGGGGGGGTTAAAAATACGCAGTATTTT. This sequence encodes CASSPSGGGVKNTQYF.

The chain links TRBV5-1 to TRBJ1-1; possible D gene TRBD1, 5 bases. V gave up 2 bases and J gave up 4 bases, with 15 bases separating them. This CDR3 has 15 amino acids. From germline, CDR1 is SGHRS and CDR2 YFSETQ. The CDR3 loop is CASSFLGDRSTEAFF. CDR3 in DNA: TGCGCCAGCAGCTTCCTAGGGGATCGAAGCACTGAAGCTTTCTTT.

The chain uses TRBV2 and TRBJ2-7; 14 nucleotides align to TRBD2. This CDR3 has 15 residues. The V gene end was trimmed by 4 bases and the J gene end by 4 bases; junction bases not matched to a gene: 3. Germline-derived CDR1 and CDR2 are SNHLY and FYNNEI. CDR3: CASSAGTSGGYEQYV. CDR3 sequence (DNA): TGTGCCAGCAGTGCCGGGACTAGCGGGGGTTACGAGCAGTACGTC.